This TCR beta chain was recorded in a study of blood T cell repertoires in COVID-19. Study information: From T cells, B-cell-depleted T cells, or PBMCs came the material, which was cDNA or gDNA.

There are 13 residues in the CDR3. The V and J ends lost 4 bases and 4 bases, in that order; junction bases with no gene match: 2. The germline V gene has CDR1 MGHRA and CDR2 YSYEKL. Original handling: Estimation of nucleated cell counts was performed using reference gene primer amplification. Some clones are missing from TCRdb's copy, which holds only in-frame ones; the method was immunoSEQ multiplex PCR. Clone size and the V and J calls come from that table; the DNA yielded D and trimming. The table includes some 450,000 clones, around 90% detected once. The Seattle site enrolled patients during active infection and followed them longitudinally.

The V call is TRBV4-1, the J call TRBJ2-7; 9 bases fit TRBD1. This TCR was recovered from a man between 18 and 35 years old with COVID-19, enrolled during active disease. Sequencing input: peripheral blood. CDR3 bases: TGCGCCAGCAGCCTCGGACAGGGGTACGAGCAGTACTTC. Protein sequence: CASSLGQGYEQYF.